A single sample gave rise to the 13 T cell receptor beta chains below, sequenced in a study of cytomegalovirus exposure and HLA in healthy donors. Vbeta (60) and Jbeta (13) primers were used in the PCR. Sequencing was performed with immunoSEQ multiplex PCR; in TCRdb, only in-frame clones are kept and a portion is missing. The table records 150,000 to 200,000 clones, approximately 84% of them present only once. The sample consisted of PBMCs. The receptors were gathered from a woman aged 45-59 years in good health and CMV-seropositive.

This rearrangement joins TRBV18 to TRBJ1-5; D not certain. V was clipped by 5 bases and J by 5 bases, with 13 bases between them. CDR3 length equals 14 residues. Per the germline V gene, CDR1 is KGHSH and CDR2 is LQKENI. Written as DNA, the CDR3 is TGTGCCAGCTCAGAGATTGACGGGGATCAGCCCCAGCATTTT. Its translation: CASSEIDGDQPQHF.

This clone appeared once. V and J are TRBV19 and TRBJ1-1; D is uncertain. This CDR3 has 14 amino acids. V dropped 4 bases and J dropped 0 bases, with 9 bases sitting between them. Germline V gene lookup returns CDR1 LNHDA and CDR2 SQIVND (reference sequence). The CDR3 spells CASSTIHLNTEAFF. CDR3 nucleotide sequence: TGTGCCAGTAGTACCATCCACTTGAACACTGAAGCTTTCTTT.

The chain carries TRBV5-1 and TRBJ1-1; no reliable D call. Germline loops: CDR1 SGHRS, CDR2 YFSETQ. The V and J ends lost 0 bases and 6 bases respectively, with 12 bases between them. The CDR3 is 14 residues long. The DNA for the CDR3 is TGCGCCAGCAGCTTGGTTCAAGCTGAGTCTGAAGCTTTCTTT. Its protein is CASSLVQAESEAFF.

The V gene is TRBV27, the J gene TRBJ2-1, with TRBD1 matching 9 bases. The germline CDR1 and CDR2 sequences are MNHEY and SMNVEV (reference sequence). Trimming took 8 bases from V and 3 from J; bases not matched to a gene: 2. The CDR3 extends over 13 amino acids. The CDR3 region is CASGTGHYNEQFF. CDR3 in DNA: TGTGCCAGCGGGACAGGGCACTACAATGAGCAGTTCTTC.

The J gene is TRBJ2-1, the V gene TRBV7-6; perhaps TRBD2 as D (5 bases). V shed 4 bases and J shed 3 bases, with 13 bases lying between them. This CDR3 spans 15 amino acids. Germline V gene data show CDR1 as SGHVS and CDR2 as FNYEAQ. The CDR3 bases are TGTGCCAGCAGCTCCTTTGGAGGCAACTACAATGAGCAGTTCTTC. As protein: CASSSFGGNYNEQFF. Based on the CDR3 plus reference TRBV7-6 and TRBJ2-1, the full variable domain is GAGVSQSPRYKVTKRGQDVALRCDPISGHVSLYWYRQALGQGPEFLTYFNYEAQQDKSGLPNDRFSAERPEGSISTLTIQRTEQRDSAMYRCASSSFGGNYNEQFFGPGTRLTVL.

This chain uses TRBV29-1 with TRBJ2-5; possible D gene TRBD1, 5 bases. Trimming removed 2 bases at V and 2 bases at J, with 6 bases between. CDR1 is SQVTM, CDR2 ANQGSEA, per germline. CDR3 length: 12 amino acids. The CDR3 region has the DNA TGCAGCGTTGAAAAGGGGCAAGAGACCCAGTACTTC. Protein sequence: CSVEKGQETQYF.

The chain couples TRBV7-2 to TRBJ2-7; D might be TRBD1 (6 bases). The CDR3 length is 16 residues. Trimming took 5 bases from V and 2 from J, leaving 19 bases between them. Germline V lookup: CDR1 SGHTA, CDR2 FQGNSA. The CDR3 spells CASSTTRDITAYEQYF. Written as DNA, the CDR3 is TGTGCCAGCAGCACAACCCGGGACATTACGGCCTACGAGCAGTACTTC.

The CDR3 region is CASSRTSGVSDEQFF. The DNA of the CDR3 is TGTGCCAGTAGCAGGACTAGCGGGGTGTCGGATGAGCAGTTCTTC. The chain employs TRBV19 and TRBJ2-1; TRBD2 agrees at 12 bases. The CDR3 loop spans 15 amino acids. Trimming took 6 bases from V and 8 from J; bases not matched to a gene: 8. Germline CDR1 reads LNHDA; CDR2 reads SQIVND (reference sequence).

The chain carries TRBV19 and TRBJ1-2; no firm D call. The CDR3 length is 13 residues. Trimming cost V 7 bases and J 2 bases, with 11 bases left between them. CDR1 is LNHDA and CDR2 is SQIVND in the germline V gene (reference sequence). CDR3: CASKPPGNYGYTF. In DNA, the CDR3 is TGTGCCAGTAAACCCCCCGGGAACTATGGCTACACCTTC.

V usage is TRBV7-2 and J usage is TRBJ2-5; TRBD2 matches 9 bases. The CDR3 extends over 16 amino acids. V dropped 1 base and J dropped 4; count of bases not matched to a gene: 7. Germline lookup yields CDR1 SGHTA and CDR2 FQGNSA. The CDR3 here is CASSLDLGTSLETQYF. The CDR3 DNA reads TGTGCCAGCAGCTTAGATCTCGGGACTAGCCTAGAGACCCAGTACTTC.

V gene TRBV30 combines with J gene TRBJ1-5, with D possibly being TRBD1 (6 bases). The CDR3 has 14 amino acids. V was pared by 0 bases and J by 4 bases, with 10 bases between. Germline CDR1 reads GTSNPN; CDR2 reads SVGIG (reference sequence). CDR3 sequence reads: CAWSVAGANQPQHF. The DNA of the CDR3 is TGTGCCTGGAGTGTGGCAGGGGCAAATCAGCCCCAGCATTTT.

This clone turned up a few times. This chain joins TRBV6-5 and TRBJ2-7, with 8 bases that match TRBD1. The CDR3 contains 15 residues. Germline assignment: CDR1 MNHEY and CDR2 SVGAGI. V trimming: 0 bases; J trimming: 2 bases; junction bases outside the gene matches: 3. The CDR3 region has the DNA TGTGCCAGCAGTTACTCGTTGACAGGGGCCTACGAGCAGTACTTC. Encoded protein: CASSYSLTGAYEQYF.

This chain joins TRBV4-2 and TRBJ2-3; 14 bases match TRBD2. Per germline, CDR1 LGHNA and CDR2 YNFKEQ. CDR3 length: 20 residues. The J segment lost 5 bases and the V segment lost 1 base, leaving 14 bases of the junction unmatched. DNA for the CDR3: TGTGCCAGCAGCCAAGTTAGGACTAGCGGGGGGCCCCCCGAGGGAGATACGCAGTATTTT. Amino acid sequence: CASSQVRTSGGPPEGDTQYF.